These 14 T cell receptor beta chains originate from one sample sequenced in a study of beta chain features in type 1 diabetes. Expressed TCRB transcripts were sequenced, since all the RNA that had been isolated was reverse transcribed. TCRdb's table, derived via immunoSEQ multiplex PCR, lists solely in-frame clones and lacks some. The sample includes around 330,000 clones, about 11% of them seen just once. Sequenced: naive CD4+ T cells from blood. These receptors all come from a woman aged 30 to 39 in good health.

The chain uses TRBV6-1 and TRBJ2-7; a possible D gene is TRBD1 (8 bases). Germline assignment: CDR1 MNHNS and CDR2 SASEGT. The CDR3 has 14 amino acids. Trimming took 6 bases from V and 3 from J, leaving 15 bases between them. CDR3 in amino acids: CASRSTGEGYEQYF. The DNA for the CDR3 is TGTGCCAGCAGATCGACAGGGGAGGGCTACGAGCAGTACTTC.

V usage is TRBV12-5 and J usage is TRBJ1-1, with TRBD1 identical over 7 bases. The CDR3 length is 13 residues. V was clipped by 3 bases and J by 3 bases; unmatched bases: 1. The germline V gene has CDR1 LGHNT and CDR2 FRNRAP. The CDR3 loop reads CASGFQGDTEAFF. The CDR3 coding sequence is TGTGCTAGTGGTTTCCAGGGGGACACTGAAGCTTTCTTT.

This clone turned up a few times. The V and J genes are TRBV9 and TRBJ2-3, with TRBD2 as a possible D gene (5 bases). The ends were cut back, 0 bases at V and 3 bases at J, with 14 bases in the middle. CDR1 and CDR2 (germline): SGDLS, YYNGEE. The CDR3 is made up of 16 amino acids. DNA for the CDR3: TGTGCCAGCAGCGTAGGTGAAGGTTCGGGGACAGATACGCAGTATTTT. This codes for CASSVGEGSGTDTQYF.

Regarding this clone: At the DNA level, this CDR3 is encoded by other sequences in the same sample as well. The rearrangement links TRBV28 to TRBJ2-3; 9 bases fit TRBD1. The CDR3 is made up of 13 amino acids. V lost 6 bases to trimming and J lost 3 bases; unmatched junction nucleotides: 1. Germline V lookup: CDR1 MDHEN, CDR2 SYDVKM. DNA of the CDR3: TGTGCCAGCAGGGGACAGGGAACAGATACGCAGTATTTT. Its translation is CASRGQGTDTQYF.

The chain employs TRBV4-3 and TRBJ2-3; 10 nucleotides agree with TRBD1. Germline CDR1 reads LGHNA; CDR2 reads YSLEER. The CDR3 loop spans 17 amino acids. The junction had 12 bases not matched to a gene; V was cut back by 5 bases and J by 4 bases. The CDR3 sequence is CASSTQTGTGVADTQYF. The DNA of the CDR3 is TGCGCCAGCAGCACCCAAACCGGGACAGGGGTGGCAGATACGCAGTATTTT.

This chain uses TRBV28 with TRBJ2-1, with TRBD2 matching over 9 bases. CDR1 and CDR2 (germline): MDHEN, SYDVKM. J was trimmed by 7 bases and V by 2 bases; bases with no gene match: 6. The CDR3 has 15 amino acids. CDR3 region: CASSLGGRARNEQFF. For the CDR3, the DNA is TGTGCCAGCAGTTTAGGCGGGAGGGCGAGGAATGAGCAGTTCTTC.

The CDR3, as DNA: TGTGCCAGCAGTGAAGCAAGGAGCTACAATGAGCAGTTCTTC. This translates into CASSEARSYNEQFF. This chain links TRBV2 with TRBJ2-1, with no clear D. The CDR3 is made up of 14 amino acids. Germline assignment: CDR1 SNHLY and CDR2 FYNNEI. Trimming took 0 bases from V and 3 from J, leaving 6 bases between them.

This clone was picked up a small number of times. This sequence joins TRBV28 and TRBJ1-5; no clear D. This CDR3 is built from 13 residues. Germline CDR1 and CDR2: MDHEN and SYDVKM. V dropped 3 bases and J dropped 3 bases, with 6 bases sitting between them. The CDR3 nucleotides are TGTGCCAGCAGTTTTTCCCTCAATCAGCCCCAGCATTTT. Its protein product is CASSFSLNQPQHF.

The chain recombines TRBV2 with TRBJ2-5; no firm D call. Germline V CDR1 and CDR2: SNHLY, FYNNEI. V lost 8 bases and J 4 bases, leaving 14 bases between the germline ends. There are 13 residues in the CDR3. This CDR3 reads CASLFARPETQYF. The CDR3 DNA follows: TGTGCCAGCTTGTTCGCCAGGCCAGAGACCCAGTACTTC.

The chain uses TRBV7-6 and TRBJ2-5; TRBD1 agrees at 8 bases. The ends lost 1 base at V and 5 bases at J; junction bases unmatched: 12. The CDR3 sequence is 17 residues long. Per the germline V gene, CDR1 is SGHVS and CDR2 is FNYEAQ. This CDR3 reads CASSLVSGSGGAETQYF. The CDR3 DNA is TGTGCCAGCAGCTTAGTTTCCGGGTCAGGGGGCGCGGAGACCCAGTACTTC.

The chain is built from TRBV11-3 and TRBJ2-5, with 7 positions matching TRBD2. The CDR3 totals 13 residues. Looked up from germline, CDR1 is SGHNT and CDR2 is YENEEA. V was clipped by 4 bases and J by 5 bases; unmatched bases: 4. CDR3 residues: CASSSRRGETQYF. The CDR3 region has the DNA TGTGCCAGCAGCTCGAGGCGGGGGGAGACCCAGTACTTC.

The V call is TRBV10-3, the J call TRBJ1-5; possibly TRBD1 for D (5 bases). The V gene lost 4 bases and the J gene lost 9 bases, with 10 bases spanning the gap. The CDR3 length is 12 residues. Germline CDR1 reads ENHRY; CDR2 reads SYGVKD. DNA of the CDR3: TGTGCCATCAGTGCAGGGATCGCGCCCCAGCATTTT. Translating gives CAISAGIAPQHF.

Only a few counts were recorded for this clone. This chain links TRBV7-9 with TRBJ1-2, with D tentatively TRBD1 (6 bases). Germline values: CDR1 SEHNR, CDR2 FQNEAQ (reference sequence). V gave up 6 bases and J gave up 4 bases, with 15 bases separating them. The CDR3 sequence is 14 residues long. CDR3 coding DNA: TGTGCCAGCAGGTCGACAGGACTCGCCTATGGCTACACCTTC. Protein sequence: CASRSTGLAYGYTF. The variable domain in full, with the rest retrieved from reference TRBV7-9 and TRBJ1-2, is DTGVSQNPRHKITKRGQNVTFRCDPISEHNRLYWYRQTLGQGPEFLTYFQNEAQLEKSRLLSDRFSAERPKGSFSTLEIQRTEQGDSAMYLCASRSTGLAYGYTFGSGTRLTVV.

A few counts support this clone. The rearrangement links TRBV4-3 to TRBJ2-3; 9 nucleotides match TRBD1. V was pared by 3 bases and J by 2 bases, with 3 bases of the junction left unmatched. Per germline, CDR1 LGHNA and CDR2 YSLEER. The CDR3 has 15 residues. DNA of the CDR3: TGCGCCAGCAGCCAGGGACAGGGAGCCACAGATACGCAGTATTTT. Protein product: CASSQGQGATDTQYF.